Presented here are 10 T cell receptor beta chains from one specimen sequenced in a study of T-cell reconstitution after alpha-beta-depleted transplantation in children. Unique molecular identifiers were incorporated into the prepared TCRbeta library. One entry per CDR3 protein results from TCRdb running MiXCR on the PCR reads. The profile covers around 370,000 distinct CDR3 sequences, with about 9.4% appearing a single time and 2.4% taken by the ten largest. The material sequenced was PBMCs from the stem cell graft donor, taken from the stem cell graft. The source of these receptors is a human donor who donated a stem cell graft to a child with acute lymphoblastic leukemia.

This clonotype was seen many times. The gene calls are TRBV29-1 and TRBJ2-3; D not certain. The CDR3 runs 13 residues. The V end lost 4 bases, the J end lost 0 bases, and 8 bases lay between the germline ends. From germline, CDR1 is SQVTM and CDR2 ANQGSEA. Here the CDR3 DNA reads TGCAGCGTTGTCCACGAGAGCACAGATACGCAGTATTTT. It encodes CSVVHESTDTQYF.

The V gene is TRBV6-1, the J gene TRBJ1-2; D is unresolved. The CDR3 has 15 amino acids. Trimming left V 7 bases short and J 3 bases short, with 18 bases between. Per the germline V gene, CDR1 is MNHNS and CDR2 is SASEGT. The CDR3 reads CASTIQTLGDYGYTF. CDR3 sequence (DNA): TGTGCCAGCACCATCCAGACATTAGGAGACTATGGCTACACCTTC.

This chain links TRBV27 with TRBJ2-1, with D tentatively TRBD1 (5 bases). This CDR3 has 14 amino acids. V lost 4 bases and J 6 bases, leaving 13 bases between the germline ends. Germline V gene sequence: CDR1 MNHEY, CDR2 SMNVEV (reference sequence). This CDR3 reads CASSWGRNPNEQFF. The CDR3 DNA is TGTGCCAGCAGTTGGGGCAGGAACCCCAATGAGCAGTTCTTC.

In its sample, this clonotype was seen a few times. This chain connects TRBV7-2 to TRBJ2-1; TRBD2 matches 12 bases. Germline CDR1 SGHTA, CDR2 FQGNSA. The CDR3 extends over 15 amino acids. Trimming cost V 4 bases and J 5 bases; bases outside gene matches: 3. CDR3 residues: CASSWTSGAHNEQFF. The CDR3 DNA is TGTGCCAGCAGCTGGACTAGCGGGGCACACAATGAGCAGTTCTTC.

This clonotype was detected many times. The chain carries TRBV10-2 and TRBJ1-1; tentatively, D is TRBD1 (5 bases). The germline V gene encodes CDR1 WSHSY and CDR2 SAAADI. This CDR3 comprises 16 residues. V dropped 5 bases and J dropped 1 base, with 17 bases sitting between them. CDR3 amino acids: CASSPWGRDRNTEAFF. CDR3 DNA sequence: TGCGCCAGCAGTCCTTGGGGGAGGGATAGGAACACTGAAGCTTTCTTT.

This chain connects TRBV5-1 to TRBJ2-6; 9 nucleotides align to TRBD1. V shed 4 bases, J shed 0 bases, and the junction held 8 bases outside the gene matches. Germline loops: CDR1 SGHRS, CDR2 YFSETQ. The CDR3 runs 18 residues. This CDR3 reads CASSLPTGGRSGANVLTF. As DNA, the CDR3 is TGCGCCAGCAGCCTACCGACAGGGGGTCGCTCTGGGGCCAACGTCCTGACTTTC.

This clonotype came up many times. This sequence joins TRBV29-1 and TRBJ1-5; 8 nucleotides line up with TRBD1. This CDR3 is built from 15 residues. The germline gives CDR1 SQVTM, CDR2 ANQGSEA. The V segment lost 6 bases and the J segment 0 bases; nucleotides outside the gene matches: 7. CDR3 coding DNA: TGCAGCGTGGCCGGGACAGGAGATAGCAATCAGCCCCAGCATTTT. Its translation is CSVAGTGDSNQPQHF.

This clonotype was detected ten times or more. The chain recombines TRBV27 with TRBJ2-7; the D gene could be TRBD1 or TRBD2 (5 bases each). Trimming took off 5 bases at V and 2 bases at J, with 10 bases between the two ends. CDR3 length: 13 amino acids. Germline V lookup: CDR1 MNHEY, CDR2 SMNVEV (reference sequence). The CDR3 coding sequence is TGTGCCAGCAGTCCGGGACCCACCTACGAGCAGTACTTC. It specifies CASSPGPTYEQYF.

The rearrangement uses TRBV12-3 or TRBV12-4 and TRBJ2-1, with D unclear. Trimming took off 8 bases at V and 9 bases at J, with 14 bases between the two ends. There are 12 residues in the CDR3. DNA for the CDR3: TGTGCCAGCTCCAAAGTCGAGAGTGAGCAGTTCTTC. It codes for CASSKVESEQFF.

This chain uses TRBV11-2 with TRBJ2-5, with D maybe TRBD1 (6 bases). CDR1 SGHAT and CDR2 FQNNGV come from the germline V gene. This CDR3 has 15 residues. With 2 bases removed from V and 2 bases from J, the gap between germline ends came to 12 bases. The CDR3 region is CASSLSRTAQETQYF. DNA for the CDR3: TGTGCCAGCAGCTTATCCCGGACAGCGCAAGAGACCCAGTACTTC.